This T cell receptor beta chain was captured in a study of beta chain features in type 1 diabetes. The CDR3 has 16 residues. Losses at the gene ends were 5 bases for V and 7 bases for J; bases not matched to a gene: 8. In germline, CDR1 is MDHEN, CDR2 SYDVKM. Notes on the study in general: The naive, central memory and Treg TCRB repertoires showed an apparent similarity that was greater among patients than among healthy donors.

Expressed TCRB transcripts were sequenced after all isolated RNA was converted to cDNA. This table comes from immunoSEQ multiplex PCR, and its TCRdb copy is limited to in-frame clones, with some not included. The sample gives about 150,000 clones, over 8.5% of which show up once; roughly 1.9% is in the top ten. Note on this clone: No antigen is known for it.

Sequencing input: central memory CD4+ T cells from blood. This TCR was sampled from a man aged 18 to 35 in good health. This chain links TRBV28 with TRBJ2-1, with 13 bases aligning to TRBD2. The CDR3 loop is CASSPLGTSGKNEQFF. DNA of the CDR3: TGTGCCAGCAGTCCACTAGGGACTAGCGGGAAGAATGAGCAGTTCTTC. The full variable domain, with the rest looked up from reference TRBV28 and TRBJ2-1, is DVKVTQSSRYLVKRTGEKVFLECVQDMDHENMFWYRQDPGLGLRLIYFSYDVKMKEKGDIPEGYSVSREKKERFSLILESASTNQTSMYLCASSPLGTSGKNEQFFGPGTRLTVL.